The sample holds one count of the clone carrying this T cell receptor (beta chain). Original methodology: Amplification of reference gene primers provided the estimated nucleated cell counts. The assay was immunoSEQ multiplex PCR, and TCRdb's table has in-frame clones only and misses some. The DNA was the basis for D and trimming; V, J and clone size are from that table. The sample holds 150,000 to 200,000 clones, about 93% seen once. This CDR3 spans 13 amino acids. V shed 3 bases and J shed 3 bases, with 8 bases lying between them. Germline loops: CDR1 MNHEY, CDR2 SMNVEV (reference sequence). These data are taken from a study of blood T cell repertoires in COVID-19. At the level of the study: Spain, Italy and the United States supplied samples that represented acute and convalescent COVID-19. Sources were T cells, B-cell-depleted T cells, or PBMCs; the material itself was cDNA or gDNA.

The J gene is TRBJ1-1, the V gene TRBV27; D might be TRBD1 (5 bases). The TCR originated in a man in his fifties with acute or convalescent COVID-19. Material: peripheral blood. For the CDR3, the DNA is TGTGCCAGCAGTTTGGGCAGGGACACTGAAGCTTTCTTT. Translated, it gives CASSLGRDTEAFF.